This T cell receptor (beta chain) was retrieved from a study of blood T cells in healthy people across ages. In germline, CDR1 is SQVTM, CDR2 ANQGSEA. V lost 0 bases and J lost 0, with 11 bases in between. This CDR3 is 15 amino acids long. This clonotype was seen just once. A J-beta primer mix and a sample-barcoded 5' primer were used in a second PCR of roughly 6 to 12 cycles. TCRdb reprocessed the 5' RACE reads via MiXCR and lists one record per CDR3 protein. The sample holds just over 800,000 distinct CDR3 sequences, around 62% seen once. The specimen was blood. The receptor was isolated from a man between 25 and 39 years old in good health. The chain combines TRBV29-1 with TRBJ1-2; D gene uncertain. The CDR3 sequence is CSVEDPRTANYGYTF. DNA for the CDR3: TGCAGCGTTGAAGATCCCCGGACGGCTAACTATGGCTACACCTTC.